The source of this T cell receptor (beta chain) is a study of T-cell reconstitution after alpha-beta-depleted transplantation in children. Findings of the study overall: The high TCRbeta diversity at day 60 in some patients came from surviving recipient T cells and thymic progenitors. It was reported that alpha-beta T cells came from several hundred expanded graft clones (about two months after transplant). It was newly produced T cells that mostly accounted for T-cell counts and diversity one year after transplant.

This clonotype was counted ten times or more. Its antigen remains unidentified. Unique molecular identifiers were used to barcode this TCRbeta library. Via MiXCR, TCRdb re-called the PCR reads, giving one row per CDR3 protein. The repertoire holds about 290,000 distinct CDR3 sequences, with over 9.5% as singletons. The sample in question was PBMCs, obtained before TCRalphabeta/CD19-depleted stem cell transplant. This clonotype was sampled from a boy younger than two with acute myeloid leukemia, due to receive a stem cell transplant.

The CDR3 protein is CASSLSWAGPYEQYF. CDR3 bases: TGTGCCAGCAGTTTATCCTGGGCAGGGCCCTACGAGCAGTACTTC. The chain has TRBV27 and TRBJ2-7, with D perhaps matching TRBD1 (5 bases). Germline values: CDR1 MNHEY, CDR2 SMNVEV (reference sequence). V lost 0 bases to trimming and J lost 2 bases, with 11 bases between them. The CDR3 is made up of 15 amino acids.